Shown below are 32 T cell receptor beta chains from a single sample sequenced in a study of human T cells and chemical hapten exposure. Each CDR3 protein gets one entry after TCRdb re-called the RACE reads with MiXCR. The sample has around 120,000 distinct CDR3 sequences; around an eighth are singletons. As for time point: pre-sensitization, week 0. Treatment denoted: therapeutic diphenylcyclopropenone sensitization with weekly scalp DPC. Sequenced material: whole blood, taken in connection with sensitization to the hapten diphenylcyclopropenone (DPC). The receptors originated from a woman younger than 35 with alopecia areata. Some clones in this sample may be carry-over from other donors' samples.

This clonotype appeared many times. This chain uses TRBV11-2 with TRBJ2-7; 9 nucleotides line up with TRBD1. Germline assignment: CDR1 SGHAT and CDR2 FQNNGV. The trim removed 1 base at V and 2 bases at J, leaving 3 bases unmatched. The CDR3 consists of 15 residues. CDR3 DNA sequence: TGTGCCAGCAGCTTAGGGACAGGGGATACCTACGAGCAGTACTTC. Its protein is CASSLGTGDTYEQYF.

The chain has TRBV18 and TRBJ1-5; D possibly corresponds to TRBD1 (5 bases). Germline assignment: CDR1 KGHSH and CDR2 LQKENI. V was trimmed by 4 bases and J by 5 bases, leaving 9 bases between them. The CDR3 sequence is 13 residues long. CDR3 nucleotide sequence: TGTGCCAGCTCACAAGACAGTGATCAGCCCCAGCATTTT. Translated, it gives CASSQDSDQPQHF.

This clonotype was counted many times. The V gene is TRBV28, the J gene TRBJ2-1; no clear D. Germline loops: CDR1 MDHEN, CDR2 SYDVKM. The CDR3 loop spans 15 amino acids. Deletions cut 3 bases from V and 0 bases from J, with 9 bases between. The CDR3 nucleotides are TGTGCCAGCAGTTTTCGGGCGAGCTCCTACAATGAGCAGTTCTTC. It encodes CASSFRASSYNEQFF. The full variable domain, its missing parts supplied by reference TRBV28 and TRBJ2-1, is DVKVTQSSRYLVKRTGEKVFLECVQDMDHENMFWYRQDPGLGLRLIYFSYDVKMKEKGDIPEGYSVSREKKERFSLILESASTNQTSMYLCASSFRASSYNEQFFGPGTRLTVL.

The CDR3 sequence is CASRRQQNTEAFF. CDR3 coding DNA: TGTGCCAGCAGAAGACAGCAGAACACTGAAGCTTTCTTT. This chain connects TRBV28 to TRBJ1-1; TRBD1 is a possible D gene (5 bases). The V and J ends lost 6 bases and 1 base respectively, with 9 bases between them. The CDR3 length is 13 residues. Germline V gene sequence: CDR1 MDHEN, CDR2 SYDVKM.

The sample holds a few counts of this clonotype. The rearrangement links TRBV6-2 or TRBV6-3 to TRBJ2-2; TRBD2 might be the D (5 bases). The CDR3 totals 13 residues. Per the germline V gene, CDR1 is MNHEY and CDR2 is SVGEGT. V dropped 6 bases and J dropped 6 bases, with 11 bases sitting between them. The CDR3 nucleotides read TGTGCCAGCAGCCAAGGAGGCTCCGGGGAGCTGTTTTTT. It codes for CASSQGGSGELFF.

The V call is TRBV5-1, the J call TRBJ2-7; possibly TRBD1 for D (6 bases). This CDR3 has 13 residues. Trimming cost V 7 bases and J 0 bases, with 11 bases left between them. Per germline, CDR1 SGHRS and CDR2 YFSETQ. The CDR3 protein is CASSQGYSYEQYF. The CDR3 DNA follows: TGCGCCAGCTCACAGGGCTACTCCTACGAGCAGTACTTC.

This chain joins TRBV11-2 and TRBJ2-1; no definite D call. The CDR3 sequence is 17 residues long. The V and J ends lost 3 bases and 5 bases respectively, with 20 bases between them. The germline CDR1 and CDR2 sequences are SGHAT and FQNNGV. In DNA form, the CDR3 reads TGTGCCAGCAGCTTGGCCCGAGGAGCGTGGAACGACAATGAGCAGTTCTTC. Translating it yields CASSLARGAWNDNEQFF.

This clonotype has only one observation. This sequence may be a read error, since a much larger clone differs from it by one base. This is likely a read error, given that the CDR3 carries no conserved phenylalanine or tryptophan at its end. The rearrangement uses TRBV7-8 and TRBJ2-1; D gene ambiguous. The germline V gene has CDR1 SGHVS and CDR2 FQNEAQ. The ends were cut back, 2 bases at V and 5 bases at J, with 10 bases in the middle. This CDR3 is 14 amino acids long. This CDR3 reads CASSLSTPDNEQFL. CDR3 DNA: TGTGCCAGCAGCTTAAGTACCCCCGACAATGAGCAGTTCCTC.

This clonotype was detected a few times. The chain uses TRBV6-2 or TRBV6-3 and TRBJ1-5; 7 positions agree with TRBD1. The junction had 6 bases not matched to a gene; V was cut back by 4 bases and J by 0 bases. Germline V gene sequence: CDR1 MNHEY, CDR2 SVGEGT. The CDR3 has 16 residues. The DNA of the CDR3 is TGTGCCAGCAGTTCCCCAGGGACAGCTAGCAATCAGCCCCAGCATTTT. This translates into CASSSPGTASNQPQHF.

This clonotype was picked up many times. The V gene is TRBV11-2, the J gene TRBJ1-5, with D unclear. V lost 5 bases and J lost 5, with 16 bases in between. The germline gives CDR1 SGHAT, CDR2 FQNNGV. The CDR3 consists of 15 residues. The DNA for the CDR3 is TGTGCCAGCAGCCTCGGGCCTTATTCTTATCAGCCCCAGCATTTT. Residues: CASSLGPYSYQPQHF.

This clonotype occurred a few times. CDR3 protein: CASKRDLNTGELFF. The CDR3 DNA follows: TGTGCCAGCAAGCGGGACTTGAACACCGGGGAGCTGTTTTTT. This chain joins TRBV6-6 and TRBJ2-2; 7 positions agree with TRBD2. Germline lookup yields CDR1 MNHNY and CDR2 SVGAGI (reference sequence). Losses at the gene ends were 7 bases for V and 1 base for J; bases not matched to a gene: 3. This CDR3 region has 14 residues.

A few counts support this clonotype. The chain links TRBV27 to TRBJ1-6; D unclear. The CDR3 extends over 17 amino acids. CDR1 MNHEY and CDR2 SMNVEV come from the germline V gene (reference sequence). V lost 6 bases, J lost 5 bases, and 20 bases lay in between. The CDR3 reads CASSPEFSPVNNSPLHF. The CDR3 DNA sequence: TGTGCCAGCAGCCCGGAGTTTTCGCCCGTAAATAATTCACCCCTCCACTTT.

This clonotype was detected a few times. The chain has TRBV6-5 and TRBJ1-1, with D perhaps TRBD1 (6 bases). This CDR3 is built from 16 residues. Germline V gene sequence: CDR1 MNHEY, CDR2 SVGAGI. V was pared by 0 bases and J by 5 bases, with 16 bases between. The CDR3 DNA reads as TGTGCCAGCAGTTACTCTCCGGGGGCGGCTTATACTGAAGCTTTCTTT. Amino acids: CASSYSPGAAYTEAFF.

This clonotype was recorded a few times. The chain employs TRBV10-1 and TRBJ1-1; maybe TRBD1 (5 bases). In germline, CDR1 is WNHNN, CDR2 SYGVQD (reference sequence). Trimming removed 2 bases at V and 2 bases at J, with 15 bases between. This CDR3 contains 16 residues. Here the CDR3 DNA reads TGCGCCAGCAGTGAGCTGGGGACGGGGGTTAACACTGAAGCTTTCTTT. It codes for CASSELGTGVNTEAFF.

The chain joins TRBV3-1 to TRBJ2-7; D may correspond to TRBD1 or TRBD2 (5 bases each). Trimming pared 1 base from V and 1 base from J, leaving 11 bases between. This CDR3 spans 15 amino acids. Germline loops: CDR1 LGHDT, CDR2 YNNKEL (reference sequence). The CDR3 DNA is TGTGCCAGCAGCCAAGCGGGGACGGCTTCCTACGAGCAGTACTTC. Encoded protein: CASSQAGTASYEQYF.

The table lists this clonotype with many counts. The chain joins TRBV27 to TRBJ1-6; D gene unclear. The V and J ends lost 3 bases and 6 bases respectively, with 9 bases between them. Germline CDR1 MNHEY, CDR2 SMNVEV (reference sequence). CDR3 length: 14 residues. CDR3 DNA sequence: TGTGCCAGCAGTTTTCGGCAGCTTAATTCACCCCTCCACTTT. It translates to CASSFRQLNSPLHF.

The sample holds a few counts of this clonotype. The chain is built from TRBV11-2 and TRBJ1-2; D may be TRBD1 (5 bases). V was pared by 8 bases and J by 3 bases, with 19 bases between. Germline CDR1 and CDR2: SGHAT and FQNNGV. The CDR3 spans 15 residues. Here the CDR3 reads CASVKGDGFDYGYTF. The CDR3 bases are TGTGCCAGCGTGAAAGGGGACGGTTTCGACTATGGCTACACCTTC.

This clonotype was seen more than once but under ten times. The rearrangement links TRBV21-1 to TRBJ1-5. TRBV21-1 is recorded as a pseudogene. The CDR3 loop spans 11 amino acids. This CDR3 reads CASSKRQPQHF. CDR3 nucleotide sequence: TGTGCCAGCAGCAAACGTCAGCCCCAGCATTTT.

CDR3 amino acids: CASSSGQQFNYGYTF. For the CDR3, the DNA is TGTGCCAGCAGCTCGGGACAGCAGTTTAACTATGGCTACACCTTC. The chain couples TRBV7-2 to TRBJ1-2, with TRBD1 matching 7 bases. Losses at the gene ends were 4 bases for V and 1 base for J; bases not matched to a gene: 6. The V gene's germline CDR1 is SGHTA and CDR2 FQGNSA. CDR3 size: 15 residues. Using reference TRBV7-2 and TRBJ1-2 for the parts outside the CDR3, the full variable domain is GAGVSQSPSNKVTEKGKDVELRCDPISGHTALYWYRQSLGQGLEFLIYFQGNSAPDKSGLPSDRFSAERTGGSVSTLTIQRTQQEDSAVYLCASSSGQQFNYGYTFGSGTRLTVV.

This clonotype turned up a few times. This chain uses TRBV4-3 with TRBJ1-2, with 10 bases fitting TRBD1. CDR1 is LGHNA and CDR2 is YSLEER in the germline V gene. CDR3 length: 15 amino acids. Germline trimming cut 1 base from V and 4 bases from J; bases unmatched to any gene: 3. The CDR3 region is CASSQGQGASYGYTF. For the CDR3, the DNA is TGCGCCAGCAGCCAAGGACAGGGGGCGTCCTATGGCTACACCTTC.

DNA of the CDR3: TGTGCCAGCAGCACAGGTGCCGGGGGGACCCAGTACTTC. As protein: CASSTGAGGTQYF. This chain uses TRBV6-5 with TRBJ2-5; the D gene is possibly TRBD2 (6 bases). The germline V gene has CDR1 MNHEY and CDR2 SVGAGI. The CDR3 is 13 amino acids. V lost 6 bases and J 7 bases, leaving 15 bases between the germline ends.

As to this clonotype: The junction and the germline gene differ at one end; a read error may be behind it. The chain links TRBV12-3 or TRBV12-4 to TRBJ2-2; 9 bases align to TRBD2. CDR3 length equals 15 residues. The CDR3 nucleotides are TGTGCCAGCAGCTATGGCGGGGGGGACACCGAGGAGCTGTTTTTT. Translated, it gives CASSYGGGDTEELFF.

The CDR3 spells CSVAKATEAFF. The DNA of the CDR3 is TGCAGCGTTGCTAAGGCTACTGAAGCTTTCTTT. V usage is TRBV29-1 and J usage is TRBJ1-1; no reliable D call. Germline V gives CDR1 SQVTM, CDR2 ANQGSEA. The CDR3 spans 11 residues. V lost 4 bases, J lost 5 bases, and 8 bases lay in between.

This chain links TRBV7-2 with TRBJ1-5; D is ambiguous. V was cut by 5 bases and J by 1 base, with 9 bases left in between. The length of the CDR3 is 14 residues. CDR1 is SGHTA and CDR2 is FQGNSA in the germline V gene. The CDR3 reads CASSPEGSNQPQHF. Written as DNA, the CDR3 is TGTGCCAGCAGCCCCGAAGGGAGCAATCAGCCCCAGCATTTT.

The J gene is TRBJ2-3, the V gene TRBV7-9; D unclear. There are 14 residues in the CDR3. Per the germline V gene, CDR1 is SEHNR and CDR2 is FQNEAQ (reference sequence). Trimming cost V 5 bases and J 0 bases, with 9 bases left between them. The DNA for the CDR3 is TGTGCCAGCAGCCGCCGCGACAGCACAGATACGCAGTATTTT. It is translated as CASSRRDSTDTQYF.

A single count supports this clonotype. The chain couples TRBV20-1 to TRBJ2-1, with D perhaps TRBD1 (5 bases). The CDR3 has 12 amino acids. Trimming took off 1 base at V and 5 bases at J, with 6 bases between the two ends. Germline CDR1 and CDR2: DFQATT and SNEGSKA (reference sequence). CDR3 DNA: TGCAGTGCTAGAGTCAGGGACAATGAGCAGTTCTTC. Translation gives CSARVRDNEQFF.

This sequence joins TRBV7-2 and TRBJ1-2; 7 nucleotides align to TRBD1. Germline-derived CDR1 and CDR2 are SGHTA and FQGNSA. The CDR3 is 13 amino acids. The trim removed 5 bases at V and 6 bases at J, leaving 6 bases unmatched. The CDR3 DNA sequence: TGTGCCAGCAGCCAGATGACAGGGAATGGCTACACCTTC. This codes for CASSQMTGNGYTF.

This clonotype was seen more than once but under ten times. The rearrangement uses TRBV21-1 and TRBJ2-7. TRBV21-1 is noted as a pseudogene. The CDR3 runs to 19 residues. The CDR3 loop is CASSKAPCVWQASSYEQYF. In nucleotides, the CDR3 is TGTGCCAGCAGCAAAGCGCCGTGTGTCTGGCAGGCCAGCTCCTACGAGCAGTACTTC.

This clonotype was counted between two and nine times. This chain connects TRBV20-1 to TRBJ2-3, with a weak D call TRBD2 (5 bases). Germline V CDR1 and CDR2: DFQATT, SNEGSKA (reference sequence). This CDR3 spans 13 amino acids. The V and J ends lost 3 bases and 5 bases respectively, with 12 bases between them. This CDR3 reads CSASWGEEDTQYF. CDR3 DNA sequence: TGCAGTGCTAGTTGGGGAGAGGAAGATACGCAGTATTTT.

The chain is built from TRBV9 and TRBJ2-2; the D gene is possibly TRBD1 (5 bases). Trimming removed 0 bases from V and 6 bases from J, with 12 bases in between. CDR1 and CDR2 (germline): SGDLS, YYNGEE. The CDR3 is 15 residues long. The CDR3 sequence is CASSVAGRVAGELFF. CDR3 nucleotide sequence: TGTGCCAGCAGCGTAGCAGGCAGGGTTGCCGGGGAGCTGTTTTTT.

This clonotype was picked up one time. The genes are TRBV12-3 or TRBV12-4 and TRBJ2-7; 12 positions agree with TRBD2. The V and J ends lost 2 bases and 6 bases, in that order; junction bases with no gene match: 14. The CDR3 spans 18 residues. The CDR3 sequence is CASSLFPTSGGTPREQYF. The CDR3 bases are TGTGCCAGCAGTTTATTCCCTACTAGCGGGGGGACTCCACGCGAGCAGTACTTC.

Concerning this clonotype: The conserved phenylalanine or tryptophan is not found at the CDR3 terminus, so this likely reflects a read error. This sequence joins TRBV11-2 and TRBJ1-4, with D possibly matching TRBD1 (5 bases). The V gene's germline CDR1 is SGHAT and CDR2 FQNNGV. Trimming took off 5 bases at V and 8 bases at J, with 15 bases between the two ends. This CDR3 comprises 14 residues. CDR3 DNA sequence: TGTGCCAGCAGCCAGGGACGGGCGGGCGAAAAACTGTTTTTG. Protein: CASSQGRAGEKLFL.